The 31 T cell receptor beta chains reported below all come from one sample, sequenced in a study of blood T cell repertoires in COVID-19. Profiling relied on immunoSEQ multiplex PCR, and the TCRdb table lists in-frame clones only, not all of them. The table records 60,000 to 75,000 clones, 86% of them present only once. Sequenced sample: peripheral blood. The receptors stem from a man in his 70s with active COVID-19.

This chain links TRBV10-3 with TRBJ2-7; 15 bases fit TRBD2. Germline trimming cut 0 bases from V and 1 base from J; bases unmatched to any gene: 10. Germline V gene lookup returns CDR1 ENHRY and CDR2 SYGVKD. CDR3 length: 20 amino acids. Here the CDR3 reads CAISESSGGLAGGGSYEQYF. CDR3 nucleotide sequence: TGTGCCATCAGTGAGTCGAGTGGGGGACTAGCGGGAGGTGGGTCCTACGAGCAGTACTTC.

This clone was observed once. CDR3 sequence reads: CASSHRLAGGATDTQYF. CDR3 nucleotides: TGTGCCAGCAGTCACCGACTAGCGGGAGGGGCCACAGATACGCAGTATTTT. This sequence joins TRBV6-2 or TRBV6-3 and TRBJ2-3; 14 bases agree with TRBD2. This CDR3 has 17 residues. The germline CDR1 and CDR2 sequences are MNHEY and SVGEGT. V gave up 5 bases and J gave up 2 bases; unmatched junction bases: 6.

J is TRBJ2-7 and V is TRBV12-3 or TRBV12-4; tentative D call: TRBD2 (6 bases). V lost 7 bases, J lost 2 bases, and 12 bases lay in between. This CDR3 region has 13 residues. The CDR3 region has the DNA TGTGCCAGCAACTCCCGCGGGACCTACGAGCAGTACTTC. It yields the protein CASNSRGTYEQYF.

The chain joins TRBV3-1 (or the pseudogene TRBV3-2) to TRBJ2-5; D might be TRBD1 (6 bases). V lost 4 bases and J lost 5, with 14 bases in between. Germline loops: CDR1 LGHDT, CDR2 YNNKEL (reference sequence). The CDR3 spans 14 residues. The CDR3 DNA reads TGTGCCAGCAGCCGAGGGACATCCGGGGAGACCCAGTACTTC. The encoded protein is CASSRGTSGETQYF.

The V gene is TRBV18, the J gene TRBJ2-5, with 10 positions matching TRBD2. The CDR3 spans 17 residues. Losses at the gene ends were 0 bases for V and 5 bases for J; bases not matched to a gene: 9. Germline V gives CDR1 KGHSH, CDR2 LQKENI. CDR3 in amino acids: CASSPPGLAGVLETQYF. As DNA, the CDR3 is TGTGCCAGCTCACCACCGGGGCTAGCGGGAGTGCTGGAGACCCAGTACTTC. Using reference TRBV18 and TRBJ2-5 for the parts outside the CDR3, the full variable domain is NAGVMQNPRHLVRRRGQEARLRCSPMKGHSHVYWYRQLPEEGLKFMVYLQKENIIDESGMPKERFSAEFPKEGPSILRIQQVVRGDSAAYFCASSPPGLAGVLETQYFGPGTRLLVL.

The genes are TRBV5-1 and TRBJ2-1, with D tentatively TRBD1 (6 bases). The V end lost 0 bases, the J end lost 6 bases, and 16 bases lay between the germline ends. The CDR3 loop spans 16 amino acids. Germline V gene sequence: CDR1 SGHRS, CDR2 YFSETQ. The CDR3, as DNA: TGCGCCAGCAGCTTGGGGACAGCCGTCCTGAGCAATGAGCAGTTCTTC. Protein product: CASSLGTAVLSNEQFF.

CDR3 in amino acids: CASSFGRGSYNEQFF. The CDR3 nucleotides are TGCGCCAGCAGCTTTGGGCGGGGGTCCTACAATGAGCAGTTCTTC. The chain joins TRBV5-1 to TRBJ2-1; TRBD2 matches 7 bases. Germline values: CDR1 SGHRS, CDR2 YFSETQ. CDR3 length equals 15 residues. The ends lost 2 bases at V and 1 base at J; junction bases unmatched: 3.

This clone appeared a single time. The rearrangement uses TRBV18 and TRBJ1-1; the D gene is possibly TRBD1 (6 bases). V lost 1 base and J lost 5, with 8 bases in between. CDR3 size: 13 residues. Per germline, CDR1 KGHSH and CDR2 LQKENI. The CDR3 DNA follows: TGTGCCAGCTCACCACGACAGGATACTGAAGCTTTCTTT. The encoded protein is CASSPRQDTEAFF. Supplemented by reference TRBV18 and TRBJ1-1, the full variable domain reads NAGVMQNPRHLVRRRGQEARLRCSPMKGHSHVYWYRQLPEEGLKFMVYLQKENIIDESGMPKERFSAEFPKEGPSILRIQQVVRGDSAAYFCASSPRQDTEAFFGQGTRLTVV.

This sequence joins TRBV19 and TRBJ1-2; 8 bases line up with TRBD1. CDR1 LNHDA and CDR2 SQIVND come from the germline V gene (reference sequence). Germline trimming cut 7 bases from V and 4 bases from J; bases unmatched to any gene: 5. The CDR3 contains 13 residues. This chain's CDR3 is CASNPGQGYGYTF. Written as DNA, the CDR3 is TGTGCCAGTAACCCCGGACAGGGCTATGGCTACACCTTC.

The genes are TRBV15 and TRBJ2-7; D perhaps matches TRBD1 (6 bases). This CDR3 region has 15 residues. Germline V gives CDR1 LNHNV, CDR2 YYDKDF (reference sequence). V lost 0 bases to trimming and J lost 6 bases, with 15 bases between them. Here the CDR3 DNA reads TGTGCCACCAGCAGAGATCTAGGCAGGGGCCTCGAGCAGTACTTC. Protein: CATSRDLGRGLEQYF.

The chain joins TRBV4-1 to TRBJ2-5; TRBD2 agrees at 7 bases. The CDR3 has 16 residues. The V gene end was trimmed by 2 bases and the J gene end by 2 bases; junction bases not matched to a gene: 8. Per germline, CDR1 MGHRA and CDR2 YSYEKL. The CDR3 DNA follows: TGCGCCAGCAGCCAATTCGGTCTAGCGGATCAAGAGACCCAGTACTTC. It is translated as CASSQFGLADQETQYF.

The chain recombines TRBV6-2 or TRBV6-3 with TRBJ1-1; 8 bases match TRBD1. The trim removed 6 bases at V and 3 bases at J, leaving 6 bases unmatched. This CDR3 region has 14 residues. Germline assignment: CDR1 MNHEY and CDR2 SVGEGT. DNA of the CDR3: TGTGCCAGCAGCCCCGACAGGGGAGACACTGAAGCTTTCTTT. It yields the protein CASSPDRGDTEAFF.

The gene calls are TRBV7-2 and TRBJ1-1, with a weak D call TRBD1 (6 bases). Germline V CDR1 and CDR2: SGHTA, FQGNSA. The ends were cut back, 5 bases at V and 7 bases at J, with 11 bases in the middle. This CDR3 has 12 amino acids. CDR3 protein: CASSPRQDEAFF. DNA for the CDR3: TGTGCCAGCAGCCCACGACAGGATGAAGCTTTCTTT.

This chain uses TRBV3-1 (or the pseudogene TRBV3-2) with TRBJ1-6, with 7 positions matching TRBD1. The germline gives CDR1 LGHDT, CDR2 YNNKEL (reference sequence). CDR3 length: 15 amino acids. The trim removed 4 bases at V and 7 bases at J, leaving 7 bases unmatched. CDR3 residues: CASSRNRGGNSPLHF. DNA of the CDR3: TGTGCCAGCAGCCGCAACAGGGGCGGCAATTCACCCCTCCACTTT.

The chain links TRBV25-1 to TRBJ1-2, with D possibly TRBD1 on 6 matching bases. Germline V CDR1 and CDR2: MGHDK, SYGVNS. CDR3 length equals 13 residues. The V end lost 4 bases, the J end lost 5 bases, and 11 bases lay between the germline ends. The CDR3 nucleotides read TGTGCCAGCAGTGGAGGGGGAGCTTATGGCTACACCTTC. This translates into CASSGGGAYGYTF.

This clone was observed a few times. V is TRBV27 and J is TRBJ2-3, with D hard to call. The germline gives CDR1 MNHEY, CDR2 SMNVEV (reference sequence). V shed 8 bases and J shed 2 bases, with 11 bases lying between them. This CDR3 has 13 residues. The CDR3, as DNA: TGTGCCAGCCCCCCGCGGCCCACAGATACGCAGTATTTT. It yields the protein CASPPRPTDTQYF.

This chain connects TRBV7-2 to TRBJ2-7; a weak D match, TRBD2 (5 bases). Germline V CDR1 and CDR2: SGHTA, FQGNSA. The CDR3 sequence is 16 residues long. The V end was cut by 1 base, the J end by 2 bases, with 15 bases between. In DNA form, the CDR3 reads TGTGCCAGCAGCTTAGGGCGGGTTGGGCACCCCTACGAGCAGTACTTC. It specifies CASSLGRVGHPYEQYF. The full variable domain, in which reference TRBV7-2 and TRBJ2-7 provide the parts outside the CDR3, is GAGVSQSPSNKVTEKGKDVELRCDPISGHTALYWYRQSLGQGLEFLIYFQGNSAPDKSGLPSDRFSAERTGGSVSTLTIQRTQQEDSAVYLCASSLGRVGHPYEQYFGPGTRLTVT.

The chain is built from TRBV5-5 and TRBJ1-5, with a tentative D call TRBD1 (6 bases). The CDR3 is 17 amino acids. The V and J ends lost 4 bases and 0 bases respectively, with 17 bases between them. Per germline, CDR1 SGHKS and CDR2 YYEKEE (reference sequence). DNA for the CDR3: TGTGCCAGCAGCGAGACAGGTACCGTTTATAGCAATCAGCCCCAGCATTTT. This encodes CASSETGTVYSNQPQHF.

The chain is built from TRBV19 and TRBJ1-5, with D tentatively TRBD1 (5 bases). From germline, CDR1 is LNHDA and CDR2 SQIVND (reference sequence). The CDR3 covers 16 residues. V shed 5 bases and J shed 2 bases, with 16 bases lying between them. The CDR3 protein is CASSPEQARGNQPQHF. The CDR3 nucleotides are TGTGCCAGTAGTCCAGAACAGGCCCGTGGCAATCAGCCCCAGCATTTT. Looking up the rest from reference TRBV19 and TRBJ1-5 gives the full variable domain: DGGITQSPKYLFRKEGQNVTLSCEQNLNHDAMYWYRQDPGQGLRLIYYSQIVNDFQKGDIAEGYSVSREKKESFPLTVTSAQKNPTAFYLCASSPEQARGNQPQHFGDGTRLSIL.

The chain is built from TRBV18 and TRBJ2-7; 14 bases are a match to TRBD2. With V trimmed by 5 bases and J by 5 bases, 8 bases remained unmatched. Germline V gene sequence: CDR1 KGHSH, CDR2 LQKENI. The CDR3 sequence is 16 residues long. The CDR3 loop reads CASSTGLAGAGDEQYF. CDR3 DNA: TGTGCCAGCTCAACGGGACTAGCGGGAGCGGGCGACGAGCAGTACTTC.

This rearrangement joins TRBV19 to TRBJ2-2; TRBD2 matches 8 bases. Germline V gene lookup returns CDR1 LNHDA and CDR2 SQIVND (reference sequence). The CDR3 contains 13 residues. The V and J ends lost 8 bases and 7 bases, in that order; junction bases with no gene match: 6. CDR3 region: CASQAGAGGELFF. For the CDR3, the DNA is TGTGCCAGTCAAGCGGGAGCGGGCGGGGAGCTGTTTTTT.

V is TRBV4-2 and J is TRBJ2-3; 12 bases fit TRBD2. The V gene's germline CDR1 is LGHNA and CDR2 YNFKEQ. CDR3 length: 13 amino acids. The CDR3 region has the DNA TGTGCGCGACTAGCGGGAGACCCAGATACGCAGTATTTT. Translating gives CARLAGDPDTQYF.

The chain combines TRBV28 with TRBJ1-1; D is perhaps TRBD1 (5 bases). This CDR3 contains 12 residues. Between the trimmed V and J ends, which lost 2 bases and 11 bases, there was a span of 12 bases. Germline V lookup: CDR1 MDHEN, CDR2 SYDVKM. The CDR3 nucleotides read TGTGCCAGCAGTTTAGCCCAGCGGGGGGCTTTCTTT. As protein: CASSLAQRGAFF.

The chain joins TRBV30 to TRBJ2-7, with 8 bases identical to TRBD1. The CDR3 is 13 residues long. Germline V gene lookup returns CDR1 GTSNPN and CDR2 SVGIG (reference sequence). The V segment lost 2 bases and the J segment 4 bases; nucleotides outside the gene matches: 4. The DNA for the CDR3 is TGTGCCTGGAGTAGGGACAGGTCATACGAGCAGTACTTC. It is translated as CAWSRDRSYEQYF.

The rearrangement joins TRBV29-1 to TRBJ1-1; TRBD1 aligns across 7 bases. V dropped 7 bases and J dropped 4; count of bases not matched to a gene: 3. Germline CDR1 and CDR2: SQVTM and ANQGSEA. The length of the CDR3 is 11 residues. In DNA form, the CDR3 reads TGCAGCGGCCACAGGGGCACTGAAGCTTTCTTT. It translates to CSGHRGTEAFF.

This chain joins TRBV10-3 and TRBJ2-6, with no clear D. This CDR3 is 15 amino acids long. V was cut by 4 bases and J by 4 bases, with 11 bases left in between. Germline V gene lookup returns CDR1 ENHRY and CDR2 SYGVKD. CDR3 sequence (DNA): TGTGCCATCAGTGGAGAGCGATTGGGGGCCAACGTCCTGACTTTC. It specifies CAISGERLGANVLTF.

V usage is TRBV12-3 or TRBV12-4 and J usage is TRBJ2-4; possibly TRBD1 for D (5 bases). Trimming stripped 3 bases from V and 13 bases from J, with 16 bases between. The CDR3 is made up of 13 amino acids. The CDR3 protein is CASSLGQGTPQYF. The CDR3 DNA reads as TGTGCCAGCAGTTTGGGGCAGGGAACACCCCAGTACTTC.

The rearrangement uses TRBV28 and TRBJ2-1, with 7 bases identical to TRBD2. CDR3 length: 17 residues. CDR1 MDHEN and CDR2 SYDVKM come from the germline V gene. V shed 3 bases and J 5 bases; nucleotides not matched to a gene: 13. For the CDR3, the DNA is TGTGCCAGCAGTTTTTGGTTGTTGTCGGGGGGAGACAATGAGCAGTTCTTC. Its translation: CASSFWLLSGGDNEQFF.

CDR3: CASSFGTTTSYNEQFF. CDR3 DNA: TGCGCCAGCAGCTTCGGGACTACTACCTCCTACAATGAGCAGTTCTTC. J is TRBJ2-1 and V is TRBV5-1, with 7 bases matching TRBD2. This CDR3 is 16 amino acids long. Germline trimming cut 2 bases from V and 0 bases from J; bases unmatched to any gene: 5. Germline V lookup: CDR1 SGHRS, CDR2 YFSETQ.

The V gene is TRBV5-1, the J gene TRBJ1-3; 10 nucleotides align to TRBD1. Germline loops: CDR1 SGHRS, CDR2 YFSETQ. Germline trimming cut 3 bases from V and 2 bases from J; bases unmatched to any gene: 5. The CDR3 contains 16 residues. Here the CDR3 reads CASSSRTGGTGNTIYF. Written as DNA, the CDR3 is TGCGCCAGCAGCTCCCGGACAGGGGGAACTGGAAACACCATATATTTT.

The chain combines TRBV28 with TRBJ1-1; TRBD1 might be the D (5 bases). Per the germline V gene, CDR1 is MDHEN and CDR2 is SYDVKM. CDR3 length equals 15 residues. The ends were cut back, 5 bases at V and 0 bases at J, with 13 bases in the middle. CDR3 amino acids: CASSTPGAVNTEAFF. In DNA, the CDR3 is TGTGCCAGCAGTACGCCTGGGGCGGTGAACACTGAAGCTTTCTTT.